Shown below are 29 T cell receptor beta chains from a single sample sequenced in a study of blood T cell repertoires in COVID-19. Data came from immunoSEQ multiplex PCR; TCRdb stores just in-frame clones and leaves some out. Of about 120,000 clones listed, under 80% were seen once; the top ten hold under 3%. The sample consisted of peripheral blood. Source of these receptors: a man aged 65 to 85 with acute or convalescent COVID-19.

The rearrangement links TRBV6-5 to TRBJ2-2; 7 bases are a match to TRBD2. Per germline, CDR1 MNHEY and CDR2 SVGAGI. J gave up 9 bases and V 0 bases, and 1 base lay outside the gene matches. The CDR3 runs to 13 residues. In DNA, the CDR3 is TGTGCCAGCAGTTACTCGGGGGGGTGGGAGCTGTTTTTT. It translates to CASSYSGGWELFF.

The V call is TRBV27, the J call TRBJ2-3; 7 bases agree with TRBD2. The CDR3 contains 14 residues. Germline V gives CDR1 MNHEY, CDR2 SMNVEV (reference sequence). With V trimmed by 5 bases and J by 6 bases, 8 bases remained unmatched. CDR3 sequence: CASSPWTRPDTQYF. In DNA form, the CDR3 reads TGTGCCAGCAGTCCATGGACTAGACCCGATACGCAGTATTTT.

This chain uses TRBV4-2 with TRBJ1-6; TRBD1 might be the D (6 bases). V was cut by 6 bases and J by 6 bases, with 21 bases left in between. The CDR3 runs to 17 residues. Germline V gives CDR1 LGHNA, CDR2 YNFKEQ. DNA for the CDR3: TGTGCCAGCAGTCGCGACAGGCCCCAAACGGGTAATTCACCCCTCCACTTT. Amino acids: CASSRDRPQTGNSPLHF.

The chain links TRBV12-3 or TRBV12-4 to TRBJ1-1; D possibly corresponds to TRBD1 (5 bases). The CDR3 sequence is 13 residues long. The germline V and J ends were trimmed by 3 bases and 4 bases, with 9 bases remaining between them. Written as DNA, the CDR3 is TGTGCCAGCAGTTTCCGGGGGGGCACTGAAGCTTTCTTT. Residues: CASSFRGGTEAFF.

CDR3 protein: CASSQDSDRKNTGELFF. In nucleotides, the CDR3 is TGTGCCAGCAGCCAAGACAGCGATCGGAAGAACACCGGGGAGCTGTTTTTT. The genes are TRBV4-2 and TRBJ2-2; D ambiguous. CDR1 LGHNA and CDR2 YNFKEQ come from the germline V gene. The CDR3 covers 17 residues. The V gene lost 0 bases and the J gene lost 1 base, with 12 bases spanning the gap.

V and J are TRBV27 and TRBJ2-5, with D perhaps TRBD1 (5 bases). The V end was cut by 6 bases, the J end by 2 bases, with 13 bases between. The germline CDR1 and CDR2 sequences are MNHEY and SMNVEV (reference sequence). The CDR3 spans 14 residues. CDR3 nucleotides: TGTGCCAGCAGCCAAAGGGGCAGTCAAGAGACCCAGTACTTC. This gives the protein CASSQRGSQETQYF.

J is TRBJ1-1 and V is TRBV5-4; TRBD1 might be the D (6 bases). CDR3 length: 15 residues. V dropped 3 bases and J dropped 1 base, with 13 bases sitting between them. CDR1 is SGHNT and CDR2 is YYREEE in the germline V gene (reference sequence). The CDR3 loop is CASSWAGGGNTEAFF. Here the CDR3 DNA reads TGTGCCAGCAGCTGGGCGGGAGGGGGGAACACTGAAGCTTTCTTT.

This sequence joins TRBV5-6 and TRBJ1-2, with TRBD1 matching 7 bases. Looked up from germline, CDR1 is SGHDT and CDR2 is YYEEEE. This CDR3 has 16 residues. V shed 2 bases and J 5 bases; nucleotides not matched to a gene: 12. The CDR3 coding sequence is TGTGCCAGCAGCTTCGTGGACAGGACCGGGCTATATGGCTACACCTTC. This sequence encodes CASSFVDRTGLYGYTF. Combining the CDR3 with reference TRBV5-6 and TRBJ1-2 gives the whole variable domain DAGVTQSPTHLIKTRGQQVTLRCSPKSGHDTVSWYQQALGQGPQFIFQYYEEEERQRGNFPDRFSGHQFPNYSSELNVNALLLGDSALYLCASSFVDRTGLYGYTFGSGTRLTVV.

V is TRBV6-5 and J is TRBJ1-2; the match to TRBD1 covers 8 bases. Germline CDR1 is MNHEY and CDR2 is SVGAGI. V lost 7 bases and J lost 6; bases outside the gene matches: 1. The CDR3 is made up of 11 amino acids. CDR3 sequence: CASTDRDGYTF. The DNA of the CDR3 is TGTGCCAGCACGGACAGGGATGGCTACACCTTC.

The chain carries TRBV6-5 and TRBJ1-2; 9 bases fit TRBD1. Germline V gene sequence: CDR1 MNHEY, CDR2 SVGAGI. V shed 7 bases, J shed 8 bases, and the junction held 14 bases outside the gene matches. The CDR3 is made up of 15 amino acids. The CDR3 region has the DNA TGTGCCAGCAATCATCCCGGGACAGGGATCCGGGGCTACACCTTC. Translating gives CASNHPGTGIRGYTF.

This rearrangement joins TRBV7-3 to TRBJ2-1, with 10 positions matching TRBD2. V shed 5 bases and J 3 bases; nucleotides not matched to a gene: 4. The germline V gene has CDR1 SGHTA and CDR2 FQGTGA. The CDR3 length is 15 residues. CDR3 in amino acids: CASSPWTSGYNEQFF. The CDR3 DNA follows: TGTGCCAGCAGCCCCTGGACTAGCGGCTACAATGAGCAGTTCTTC. The whole variable domain, filled in from reference TRBV7-3 and TRBJ2-1, reads GAGVSQTPSNKVTEKGKYVELRCDPISGHTALYWYRQSLGQGPEFLIYFQGTGAADDSGLPNDRFFAVRPEGSVSTLKIQRTERGDSAVYLCASSPWTSGYNEQFFGPGTRLTVL.

The J gene is TRBJ2-2, the V gene TRBV24-1; D possibly corresponds to TRBD1 (5 bases). V was trimmed by 6 bases and J by 7 bases, leaving 8 bases between them. Germline loops: CDR1 KGHDR, CDR2 SFDVKD. The CDR3 loop spans 12 amino acids. The CDR3 is CATSSRVGELFF. The CDR3 region has the DNA TGTGCCACCAGTAGCAGGGTCGGGGAGCTGTTTTTT.

In its sample, this clone was seen a few times. The V gene is TRBV6-2 or TRBV6-3, the J gene TRBJ2-7; D is undetermined. The V end lost 5 bases, the J end lost 2 bases, and 10 bases lay between the germline ends. This CDR3 region has 13 residues. Germline lookup yields CDR1 MNHEY and CDR2 SVGEGT. CDR3 DNA sequence: TGTGCCAGCAGTCTAGGCCAGCCCTACGAGCAGTACTTC. It yields the protein CASSLGQPYEQYF.

This clone was observed once. V gene TRBV11-2 combines with J gene TRBJ2-4; 10 nucleotides agree with TRBD2. Germline trimming cut 11 bases from V and 7 bases from J; bases unmatched to any gene: 14. CDR3 length equals 15 residues. Per germline, CDR1 SGHAT and CDR2 FQNNGV. CDR3 loop: CASKSSGGPGNIQYF. CDR3 nucleotides: TGTGCCTCCAAATCTAGCGGGGGACCGGGGAACATTCAGTACTTC.

The chain recombines TRBV5-4 with TRBJ2-4; D might be TRBD1 (8 bases). This CDR3 is built from 13 residues. Germline V gene sequence: CDR1 SGHNT, CDR2 YYREEE (reference sequence). Trimming pared 1 base from V and 8 bases from J, leaving 10 bases between. The chain's CDR3 is CASSLTGGDIQYF. CDR3 nucleotide sequence: TGTGCCAGCAGCTTGACAGGGGGGGACATTCAGTACTTC.

There are a few counts of this clone. The chain recombines TRBV3-1 (or the pseudogene TRBV3-2) with TRBJ1-2, with a tentative D call TRBD1 (5 bases). The V end lost 3 bases, the J end lost 8 bases, and 10 bases lay between the germline ends. The germline V gene encodes CDR1 LGHDT and CDR2 YNNKEL (reference sequence). The CDR3 contains 12 residues. The CDR3 region has the DNA TGTGCCAGCAGCCAGAACAGGTTCGGCTACACCTTC. Its translation: CASSQNRFGYTF.

This chain connects TRBV19 to TRBJ1-5; maybe TRBD1 (6 bases). Germline-derived CDR1 and CDR2 are LNHDA and SQIVND (reference sequence). Trimming removed 5 bases from V and 1 base from J, with 15 bases in between. This CDR3 has 16 residues. The CDR3: CASSWRGRGSNQPQHF. The CDR3 DNA follows: TGTGCCAGTAGTTGGCGGGGGCGCGGGAGCAATCAGCCCCAGCATTTT.

The chain carries TRBV7-2 and TRBJ2-3, with no clear D. The CDR3 is 15 amino acids. Germline V lookup: CDR1 SGHTA, CDR2 FQGNSA. Trimming shortened V by 2 bases and J by 2 bases, and 11 bases separated the two germline ends. The CDR3 sequence is CASSLLDSITDTQYF. The CDR3 nucleotides read TGTGCCAGCAGCTTACTAGACTCGATCACAGATACGCAGTATTTT.

The chain is built from TRBV5-1 and TRBJ1-2, with D perhaps matching TRBD1 (6 bases). V lost 4 bases and J lost 2, with 12 bases in between. CDR3 length: 14 amino acids. Germline CDR1 reads SGHRS; CDR2 reads YFSETQ. Here the CDR3 reads CASSRDNLNYGYTF. The CDR3 coding sequence is TGCGCCAGCAGCCGGGACAACTTGAACTATGGCTACACCTTC.

The chain combines TRBV2 with TRBJ2-2; 9 nucleotides agree with TRBD1. This CDR3 has 14 amino acids. Germline CDR1 is SNHLY and CDR2 is FYNNEI. J was trimmed by 4 bases and V by 6 bases; bases with no gene match: 3. CDR3 sequence reads: CASRDRGFTGELFF. The CDR3, as DNA: TGTGCCAGCAGGGACAGGGGCTTCACCGGGGAGCTGTTTTTT.

The rearrangement links TRBV10-3 to TRBJ2-3; D perhaps matches TRBD2 (5 bases). CDR3 size: 11 residues. The germline V and J ends were trimmed by 2 bases and 8 bases, with 5 bases remaining between them. Germline V gene lookup returns CDR1 ENHRY and CDR2 SYGVKD. CDR3 protein: CAISEEGTQYF. As DNA, the CDR3 is TGTGCCATCAGTGAGGAGGGTACGCAGTATTTT.

With regard to this clone: Relative to the germline gene, one junction end is altered; a read error may explain this. This chain links TRBV11-2 with TRBJ1-2; a possible D gene is TRBD1 (5 bases). Germline CDR1 reads SGHAT; CDR2 reads FQNNGV. CDR3 length equals 11 residues. The CDR3 DNA is TGTGCCAGCAGCCAGATGGGGCGGCTTGCCTTC. Translated: CASSQMGRLAF.

As DNA, the CDR3 is TGTGCCAGCAGTCCCCCCGGGAACCTCTACGAGCAGTACTTC. Its translation: CASSPPGNLYEQYF. This chain uses TRBV28 with TRBJ2-7; D might be TRBD2 (5 bases). Looked up from germline, CDR1 is MDHEN and CDR2 is SYDVKM. The CDR3 contains 14 residues. The germline V and J ends were trimmed by 5 bases and 3 bases, with 14 bases remaining between them.

This clone was recorded at least ten times. The J gene is TRBJ1-2, the V gene TRBV29-1, with 8 bases identical to TRBD1. The CDR3 loop spans 12 amino acids. Germline values: CDR1 SQVTM, CDR2 ANQGSEA. J gave up 8 bases and V 7 bases, and 9 bases lay outside the gene matches. This chain's CDR3 is CSATTGVGGYTF. For the CDR3, the DNA is TGCAGCGCTACGACAGGGGTCGGGGGCTACACCTTC.

This rearrangement joins TRBV6-5 to TRBJ1-5; tentatively, D is TRBD1 (6 bases). This CDR3 has 15 amino acids. The germline gives CDR1 MNHEY, CDR2 SVGAGI. The germline V and J ends were trimmed by 2 bases and 3 bases, with 11 bases remaining between them. The CDR3 spells CASSYGTSYNQPQHF. In DNA form, the CDR3 reads TGTGCCAGCAGTTACGGGACATCGTACAATCAGCCCCAGCATTTT.

The chain combines TRBV27 with TRBJ1-5; no definite D call. This CDR3 contains 17 residues. Germline V gives CDR1 MNHEY, CDR2 SMNVEV (reference sequence). V was pared by 3 bases and J by 3 bases, with 18 bases between. DNA of the CDR3: TGTGCCAGCAGTTTTAAACCATCAAGCGCGCTCAATCAGCCCCAGCATTTT. Translating it yields CASSFKPSSALNQPQHF.

The chain recombines TRBV19 with TRBJ2-2; D not resolved. The V gene lost 1 base and the J gene lost 0 bases, with 6 bases spanning the gap. The CDR3 length is 15 residues. CDR1 is LNHDA, CDR2 SQIVND, per germline (reference sequence). CDR3 protein: CASSIASTNTGELFF. Written as DNA, the CDR3 is TGTGCCAGTAGTATAGCCAGTACGAACACCGGGGAGCTGTTTTTT. The full variable domain, its missing parts supplied by reference TRBV19 and TRBJ2-2, is DGGITQSPKYLFRKEGQNVTLSCEQNLNHDAMYWYRQDPGQGLRLIYYSQIVNDFQKGDIAEGYSVSREKKESFPLTVTSAQKNPTAFYLCASSIASTNTGELFFGEGSRLTVL.

This sequence joins TRBV5-4 and TRBJ2-6; D perhaps matches TRBD1 (5 bases). V lost 0 bases and J lost 0, with 7 bases in between. The CDR3 is 16 amino acids. Germline V lookup: CDR1 SGHNT, CDR2 YYREEE (reference sequence). CDR3 amino acids: CASSLAGFSGANVLTF. CDR3 nucleotide sequence: TGTGCCAGCAGCTTGGCAGGGTTCTCTGGGGCCAACGTCCTGACTTTC.

This rearrangement joins TRBV7-2 to TRBJ2-1; 8 bases line up with TRBD2. The CDR3 covers 17 residues. The junction had 9 bases not matched to a gene; V was cut back by 0 bases and J by 5 bases. Germline V gives CDR1 SGHTA, CDR2 FQGNSA. CDR3: CASSLAGRGGFDNEQFF. The CDR3 coding sequence is TGTGCCAGCAGCTTAGCGGGTCGGGGGGGTTTCGACAATGAGCAGTTCTTC.